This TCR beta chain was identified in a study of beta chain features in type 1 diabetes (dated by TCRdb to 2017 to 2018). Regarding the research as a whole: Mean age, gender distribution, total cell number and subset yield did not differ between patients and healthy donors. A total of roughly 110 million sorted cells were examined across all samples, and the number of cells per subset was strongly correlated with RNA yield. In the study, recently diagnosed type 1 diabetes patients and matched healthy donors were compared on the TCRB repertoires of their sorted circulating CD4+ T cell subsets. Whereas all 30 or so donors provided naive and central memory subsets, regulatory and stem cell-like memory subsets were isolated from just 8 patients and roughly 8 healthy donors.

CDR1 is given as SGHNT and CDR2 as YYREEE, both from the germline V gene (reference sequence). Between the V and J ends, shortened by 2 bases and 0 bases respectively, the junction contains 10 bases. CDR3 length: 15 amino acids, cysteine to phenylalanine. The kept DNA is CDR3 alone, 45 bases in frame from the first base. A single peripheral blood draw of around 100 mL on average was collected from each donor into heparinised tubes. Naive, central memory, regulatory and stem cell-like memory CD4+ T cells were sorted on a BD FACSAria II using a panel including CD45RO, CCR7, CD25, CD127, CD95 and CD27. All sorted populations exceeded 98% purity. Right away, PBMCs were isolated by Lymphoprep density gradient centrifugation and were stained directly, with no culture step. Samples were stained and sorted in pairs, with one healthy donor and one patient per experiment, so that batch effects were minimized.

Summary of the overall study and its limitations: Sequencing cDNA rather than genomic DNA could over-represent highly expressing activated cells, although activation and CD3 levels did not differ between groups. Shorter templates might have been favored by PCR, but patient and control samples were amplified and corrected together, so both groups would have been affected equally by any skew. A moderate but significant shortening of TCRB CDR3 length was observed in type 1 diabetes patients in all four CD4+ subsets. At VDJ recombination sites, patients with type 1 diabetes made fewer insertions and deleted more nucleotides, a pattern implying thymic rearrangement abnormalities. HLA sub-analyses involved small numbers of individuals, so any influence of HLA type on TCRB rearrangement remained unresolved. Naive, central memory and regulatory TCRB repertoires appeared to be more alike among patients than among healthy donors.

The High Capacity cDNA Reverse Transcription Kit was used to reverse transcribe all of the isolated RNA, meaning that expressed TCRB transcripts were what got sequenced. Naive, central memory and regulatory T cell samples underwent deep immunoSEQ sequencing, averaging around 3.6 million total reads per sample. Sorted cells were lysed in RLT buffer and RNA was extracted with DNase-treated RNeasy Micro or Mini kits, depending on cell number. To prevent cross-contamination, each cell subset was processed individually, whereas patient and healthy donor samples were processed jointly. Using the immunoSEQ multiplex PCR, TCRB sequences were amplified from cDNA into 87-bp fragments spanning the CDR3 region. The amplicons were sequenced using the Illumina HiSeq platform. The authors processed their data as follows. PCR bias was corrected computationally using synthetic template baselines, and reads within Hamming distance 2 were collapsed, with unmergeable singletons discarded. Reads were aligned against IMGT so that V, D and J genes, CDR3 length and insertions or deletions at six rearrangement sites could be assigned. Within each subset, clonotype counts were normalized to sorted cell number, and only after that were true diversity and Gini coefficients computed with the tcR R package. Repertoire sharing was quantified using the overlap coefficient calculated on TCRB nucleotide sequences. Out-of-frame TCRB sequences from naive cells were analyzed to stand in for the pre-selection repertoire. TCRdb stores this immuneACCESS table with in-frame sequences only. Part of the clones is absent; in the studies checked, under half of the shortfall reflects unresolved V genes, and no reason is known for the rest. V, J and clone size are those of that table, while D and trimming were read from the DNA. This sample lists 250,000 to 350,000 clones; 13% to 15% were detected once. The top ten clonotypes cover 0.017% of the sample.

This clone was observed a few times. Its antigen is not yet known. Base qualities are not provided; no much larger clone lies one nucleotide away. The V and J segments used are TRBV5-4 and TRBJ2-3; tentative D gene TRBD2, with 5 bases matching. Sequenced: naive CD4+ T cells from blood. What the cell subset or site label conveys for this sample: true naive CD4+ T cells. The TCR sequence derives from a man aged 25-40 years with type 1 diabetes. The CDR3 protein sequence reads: CASSFQRFSTDTQYF. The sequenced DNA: TGTGCCAGCAGCTTCCAGCGGTTTAGCACAGATACGCAGTATTTT.